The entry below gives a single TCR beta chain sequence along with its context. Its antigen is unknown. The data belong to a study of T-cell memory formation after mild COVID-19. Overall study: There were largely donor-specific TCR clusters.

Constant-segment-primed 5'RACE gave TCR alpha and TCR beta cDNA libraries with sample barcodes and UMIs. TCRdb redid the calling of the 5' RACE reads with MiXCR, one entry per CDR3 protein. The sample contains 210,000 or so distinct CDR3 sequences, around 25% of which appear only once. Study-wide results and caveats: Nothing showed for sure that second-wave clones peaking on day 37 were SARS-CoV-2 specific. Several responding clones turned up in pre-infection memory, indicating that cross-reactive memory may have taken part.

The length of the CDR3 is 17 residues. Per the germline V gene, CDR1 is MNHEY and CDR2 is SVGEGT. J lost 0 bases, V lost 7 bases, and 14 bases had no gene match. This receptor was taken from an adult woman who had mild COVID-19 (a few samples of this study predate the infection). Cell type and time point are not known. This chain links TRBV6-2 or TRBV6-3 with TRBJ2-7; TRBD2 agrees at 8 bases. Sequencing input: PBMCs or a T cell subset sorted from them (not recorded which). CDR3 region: CASNELAALSRSYEQYF. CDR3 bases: TGTGCCAGCAACGAACTAGCGGCCCTAAGTCGCTCCTACGAGCAGTACTTC.